Each of the 29 T cell receptor beta chains below was sequenced from the same sample in a study of vaccination effects on CD4 cells after COVID-19. TCRdb's copy holds only in-frame clones and misses some; the assay was immunoSEQ multiplex PCR. The sample lists about 54,000 clones, 65% to 90% occurring once. CD4+ T cells specific for antigen were expanded with viral peptide pools by the ViraFEST assay before sequencing. Culture lasted around eleven days before CD4+ T cell isolation. The antigens for these receptors are not known. Sequenced here: CD4+ T cells from PBMCs cultured with HCoV-229E spike peptides, sampled before COVID-19 vaccination. Every receptor here comes from a human donor who received a COVID-19 vaccine.

The chain couples TRBV7-2 to TRBJ1-2; D remains ambiguous. Trimming pared 1 base from V and 5 bases from J, leaving 14 bases between. CDR1 and CDR2 from the germline V gene are SGHTA and FQGNSA. This CDR3 has 15 residues. CDR3 in amino acids: CASSLGQLMPYGYTF. In DNA form, the CDR3 reads TGTGCCAGCAGCTTAGGACAATTAATGCCATATGGCTACACCTTC.

The chain combines TRBV6-1 with TRBJ1-5; TRBD1 matches 11 bases. This CDR3 region has 18 residues. CDR1 MNHNS and CDR2 SASEGT come from the germline V gene. The V gene end was trimmed by 0 bases and the J gene end by 0 bases; junction bases not matched to a gene: 4. The CDR3 spells CASSEALDRGHSNQPQHF. CDR3 DNA sequence: TGTGCCAGCAGTGAAGCGCTGGACAGGGGGCATAGCAATCAGCCCCAGCATTTT.

In its sample, this clone was seen a few times. The sample carries other DNA sequences with the same CDR3. The chain combines TRBV7-2 with TRBJ1-1; 7 nucleotides agree with TRBD1. V was pared by 2 bases and J by 2 bases, with 2 bases of the junction left unmatched. The CDR3 has 14 residues. Germline loops: CDR1 SGHTA, CDR2 FQGNSA. The CDR3 loop is CASSLRTGNTEAFF. CDR3 DNA sequence: TGTGCCAGCAGCTTAAGGACAGGCAACACTGAAGCTTTCTTT.

The chain uses TRBV2 and TRBJ2-2; TRBD1 matches 8 bases. V was clipped by 7 bases and J by 4 bases; unmatched bases: 5. The germline V gene has CDR1 SNHLY and CDR2 FYNNEI. The CDR3 consists of 14 residues. In DNA form, the CDR3 reads TGTGCCAGCACTTGGACAGGGACCACCGGGGAGCTGTTTTTT. It specifies CASTWTGTTGELFF.

The V and J genes are TRBV19 and TRBJ2-5; 10 bases agree with TRBD2. The ends lost 5 bases at V and 0 bases at J; junction bases unmatched: 9. The V gene's germline CDR1 is LNHDA and CDR2 SQIVND (reference sequence). The CDR3 runs to 17 residues. This chain's CDR3 is CASSSHSGGKYQETQYF. In nucleotides, the CDR3 is TGTGCCAGTAGTTCACATAGCGGGGGGAAGTACCAAGAGACCCAGTACTTC. The full variable domain, in which reference TRBV19 and TRBJ2-5 provide the parts outside the CDR3, is DGGITQSPKYLFRKEGQNVTLSCEQNLNHDAMYWYRQDPGQGLRLIYYSQIVNDFQKGDIAEGYSVSREKKESFPLTVTSAQKNPTAFYLCASSSHSGGKYQETQYFGPGTRLLVL.

The chain has TRBV6-4 and TRBJ2-1, with 8 bases lining up with TRBD1. The CDR3 has 14 residues. Germline CDR1 reads MRHNA; CDR2 reads SNTAGT. Trimming took 6 bases from V and 4 from J; bases not matched to a gene: 5. CDR3 in DNA: TGTGCCAGCAGGGTCGGGACAGGTTACAATGAGCAGTTCTTC. Encoded protein: CASRVGTGYNEQFF.

The V and J genes are TRBV19 and TRBJ2-2, with 11 bases matching TRBD1. Germline V gene lookup returns CDR1 LNHDA and CDR2 SQIVND (reference sequence). Trimming at V came to 3 bases and at J to 4 bases, leaving 4 bases not matched to a gene. This CDR3 has 16 residues. The chain's CDR3 is CASSMGTGGLTGELFF. CDR3 DNA sequence: TGTGCCAGTAGTATGGGGACAGGGGGTCTCACCGGGGAGCTGTTTTTT.

The gene calls are TRBV7-2 and TRBJ1-6; 8 positions agree with TRBD1. The CDR3 has 15 amino acids. The germline gives CDR1 SGHTA, CDR2 FQGNSA. Trimming took 0 bases from V and 9 from J; bases not matched to a gene: 4. Here the CDR3 DNA reads TGTGCCAGCAGCTTAGCGGCAGGGGGCGGTTCACCCCTCCACTTT. Translation gives CASSLAAGGGSPLHF.

This chain uses TRBV5-1 with TRBJ2-3, with D maybe TRBD2 (6 bases). CDR1 and CDR2 (germline): SGHRS, YFSETQ. The CDR3 is made up of 16 amino acids. Trimming cost V 0 bases and J 6 bases, with 17 bases left between them. The CDR3, as DNA: TGCGCCAGCAGCTTGGGGGCACAGCCTGGGGGGGATACGCAGTATTTT. This codes for CASSLGAQPGGDTQYF.

This sequence joins TRBV7-2 and TRBJ1-4; D may be TRBD1 (6 bases). Germline V gives CDR1 SGHTA, CDR2 FQGNSA. The length of the CDR3 is 13 residues. With 5 bases removed from V and 8 bases from J, the gap between germline ends came to 12 bases. CDR3 nucleotides: TGTGCCAGCAGCCCAAACAGGGAGGAAAAACTGTTTTTT. Its translation: CASSPNREEKLFF.

The chain couples TRBV7-9 to TRBJ1-4; TRBD1 aligns across 10 bases. The V segment lost 4 bases and the J segment 5 bases; nucleotides outside the gene matches: 1. The germline CDR1 and CDR2 sequences are SEHNR and FQNEAQ (reference sequence). There are 14 residues in the CDR3. The CDR3 region has the DNA TGTGCCAGCAGCTGGGGACAGGGGAATGAAAAACTGTTTTTT. It codes for CASSWGQGNEKLFF.

This chain uses TRBV6-1 with TRBJ1-2; TRBD1 might be the D (6 bases). The CDR3 length is 14 residues. Trimming removed 1 base at V and 6 bases at J, with 12 bases between. From germline, CDR1 is MNHNS and CDR2 SASEGT. The CDR3 reads CASSEVWAGDGYTF. The CDR3 bases are TGTGCCAGCAGTGAAGTGTGGGCAGGGGATGGCTACACCTTC.

In DNA form, the CDR3 reads TGTGCCAGCAGCAGGACTCTGGGTGAAAAACTGTTTTTT. This encodes CASSRTLGEKLFF. The chain recombines TRBV5-5 with TRBJ1-4; D unclear. V was shortened by 4 bases and J by 7 bases, with 11 bases between the two germline ends. The length of the CDR3 is 13 residues. In germline, CDR1 is SGHKS, CDR2 YYEKEE (reference sequence).

This chain connects TRBV4-1 to TRBJ1-3, with D tentatively TRBD1 (5 bases). The CDR3 length is 14 residues. Per germline, CDR1 MGHRA and CDR2 YSYEKL. V lost 4 bases and J 0 bases, leaving 7 bases between the germline ends. The CDR3 here is CASSPTGSGNTIYF. In DNA, the CDR3 is TGCGCCAGCAGCCCCACAGGCTCTGGAAACACCATATATTTT.

The table lists this clone with a few counts. The gene calls are TRBV7-3 and TRBJ2-1; 7 positions agree with TRBD2. This CDR3 spans 14 amino acids. Germline CDR1 SGHTA, CDR2 FQGTGA. Trimming took 4 bases from V and 6 from J; bases not matched to a gene: 6. The CDR3 DNA is TGTGCCAGCAGCTCAGGGAGGGCAAGCAATGAGCAGTTCTTC. Its protein is CASSSGRASNEQFF.

The chain combines TRBV12-3 or TRBV12-4 with TRBJ2-7; D remains ambiguous. V was clipped by 6 bases and J by 3 bases, with 12 bases between them. CDR3 size: 13 residues. CDR3 sequence: CASSRRRCYEQYV. CDR3 bases: TGTGCCAGCAGCAGACGACGGTGCTACGAGCAGTACGTC.

The chain links TRBV10-3 to TRBJ2-3; 7 positions agree with TRBD1. This CDR3 contains 17 residues. Germline CDR1 reads ENHRY; CDR2 reads SYGVKD. With 2 bases clipped from V and 2 bases from J, the junction kept 10 bases outside the gene matches. The CDR3 protein is CAISEPHSGTATDTQYF. For the CDR3, the DNA is TGTGCCATCAGTGAGCCCCATTCCGGGACAGCCACAGATACGCAGTATTTT.

The rearrangement joins TRBV5-1 to TRBJ1-2; tentatively, D is TRBD1 (6 bases). The V and J ends lost 0 bases and 4 bases respectively, with 7 bases between them. Germline CDR1 SGHRS, CDR2 YFSETQ. The CDR3 sequence is 13 residues long. The CDR3 DNA follows: TGCGCCAGCAGCTTGGAGGGGGGCTATGGCTACACCTTC. Translating it yields CASSLEGGYGYTF.

The chain combines TRBV9 with TRBJ1-6; no definite D call. V dropped 3 bases and J dropped 0 bases, with 13 bases sitting between them. The CDR3 is 17 residues long. CDR1 is SGDLS and CDR2 is YYNGEE in the germline V gene. CDR3 amino acids: CASSGPTLSSYNSPLHF. CDR3 DNA sequence: TGTGCCAGCAGCGGCCCAACCTTGAGCTCCTATAATTCACCCCTCCACTTT.

The chain employs TRBV2 and TRBJ2-4; D uncertain. Trimming left V 3 bases short and J 4 bases short, with 4 bases between. The CDR3 is 12 amino acids. Germline V gives CDR1 SNHLY, CDR2 FYNNEI. CDR3 in amino acids: CASSDLKNIQYF. CDR3 in DNA: TGTGCCAGCAGTGACCTAAAAAACATTCAGTACTTC.

This chain links TRBV18 with TRBJ2-2; unclear D gene. The CDR3 length is 14 residues. The V and J ends lost 0 bases and 3 bases respectively, with 5 bases between them. CDR1 and CDR2 (germline): KGHSH, LQKENI. The chain's CDR3 is CASSPPSDTGELFF. The CDR3 DNA reads TGTGCCAGCTCACCACCCTCTGACACCGGGGAGCTGTTTTTT.

The CDR3 reads CASRLSRTAGCDEQYV. The DNA of the CDR3 is TGTGCAAGTCGCTTATCGAGGACTGCGGGGTGCGACGAGCAGTACGTC. The chain is built from TRBV12-2 and TRBJ2-7; TRBD2 is the table's D call and was not checked against the DNA. TRBV12-2 is deemed a pseudogene. The CDR3 totals 16 residues.

The chain links TRBV6-1 to TRBJ1-1; D is unclear. The V and J ends lost 2 bases and 0 bases respectively, with 4 bases between them. The CDR3 consists of 13 residues. Germline V gene lookup returns CDR1 MNHNS and CDR2 SASEGT. CDR3 nucleotide sequence: TGTGCCAGCAGTGAAATCATGAACACTGAAGCTTTCTTT. Protein product: CASSEIMNTEAFF.

The V and J genes are TRBV7-9 and TRBJ2-2; 7 bases align to TRBD1. The CDR3 extends over 15 amino acids. The V gene's germline CDR1 is SEHNR and CDR2 FQNEAQ (reference sequence). V gave up 1 base and J gave up 4 bases; unmatched junction bases: 3. CDR3 DNA: TGTGCCAGCAGCTTAGTACAGGGGATCACCGGGGAGCTGTTTTTT. Translation gives CASSLVQGITGELFF. Together with reference TRBV7-9 and TRBJ2-2, the CDR3 gives the full variable domain: DTGVSQNPRHKITKRGQNVTFRCDPISEHNRLYWYRQTLGQGPEFLTYFQNEAQLEKSRLLSDRFSAERPKGSFSTLEIQRTEQGDSAMYLCASSLVQGITGELFFGEGSRLTVL.

This clone was counted once. The sample holds other DNA sequences that translate to the same CDR3. This chain uses TRBV5-1 with TRBJ1-1; D possibly corresponds to TRBD1 (6 bases). V lost 1 base and J lost 0, with 7 bases in between. The germline V gene encodes CDR1 SGHRS and CDR2 YFSETQ. The CDR3 is 14 residues long. The CDR3 DNA follows: TGCGCCAGCAGCTTGAGGGGGGTGAACACTGAAGCTTTCTTT. Its protein product is CASSLRGVNTEAFF.

The V call is TRBV7-8, the J call TRBJ1-5; no definite D call. CDR1 and CDR2 (germline): SGHVS, FQNEAQ. V dropped 3 bases and J dropped 5 bases, with 5 bases sitting between them. The CDR3 is 12 residues long. CDR3 sequence reads: CASSFLYQPQHF. CDR3 in DNA: TGTGCCAGCAGCTTCTTGTATCAGCCCCAGCATTTT.

The chain recombines TRBV15 with TRBJ1-5; perhaps TRBD1 as D (5 bases). Germline CDR1 is LNHNV and CDR2 is YYDKDF (reference sequence). The CDR3 is 17 residues long. Trimming stripped 5 bases from V and 4 bases from J, with 21 bases between. The CDR3 sequence: CATSLLTWQGRNQPQHF. CDR3 nucleotide sequence: TGTGCCACCAGCTTACTTACGTGGCAGGGCCGGAATCAGCCCCAGCATTTT.

The V and J genes are TRBV30 and TRBJ2-2, with a weak D call TRBD1 (5 bases). V shed 4 bases and J shed 0 bases, with 18 bases lying between them. CDR3 size: 17 residues. CDR1 is GTSNPN and CDR2 is SVGIG in the germline V gene (reference sequence). Written as DNA, the CDR3 is TGTGCCTGGAATGAAGGACACCTGATTGCGAACACCGGGGAGCTGTTTTTT. Protein: CAWNEGHLIANTGELFF.

The chain employs TRBV7-2 and TRBJ1-5; a weak D match, TRBD1 (5 bases). CDR1 and CDR2 (germline): SGHTA, FQGNSA. The ends were cut back, 5 bases at V and 4 bases at J, with 21 bases in the middle. This CDR3 is 17 amino acids long. The CDR3 protein is CASSPRGGALPNQPQHF. The CDR3 coding sequence is TGTGCCAGCAGCCCGAGAGGCGGGGCCCTCCCTAATCAGCCCCAGCATTTT.